This T cell receptor (beta chain) was captured by sequencing in a study of cytomegalovirus exposure and HLA in healthy donors. Vbeta (60) and Jbeta (13) primers were used in the PCR. Sequencing used immunoSEQ multiplex PCR; TCRdb keeps in-frame clones, though not all of them. The top ten clones hold under 15% of a sample with under 95,000 clones, 79% of them seen once. Germline CDR1 and CDR2: SGDLS and YYNGEE. The V segment lost 3 bases and the J segment 4 bases; nucleotides outside the gene matches: 10. CDR3 size: 17 residues. Sequenced sample: PBMCs. The chain combines TRBV9 with TRBJ1-3, with 10 bases lining up with TRBD1. This sequence was found in a woman aged 40 to 49 in good health and CMV-seropositive. The CDR3 reads CASSANSRDRGGNTIYF. In DNA form, the CDR3 reads TGTGCCAGCAGCGCAAACTCCCGGGACAGGGGAGGAAACACCATATATTTT.